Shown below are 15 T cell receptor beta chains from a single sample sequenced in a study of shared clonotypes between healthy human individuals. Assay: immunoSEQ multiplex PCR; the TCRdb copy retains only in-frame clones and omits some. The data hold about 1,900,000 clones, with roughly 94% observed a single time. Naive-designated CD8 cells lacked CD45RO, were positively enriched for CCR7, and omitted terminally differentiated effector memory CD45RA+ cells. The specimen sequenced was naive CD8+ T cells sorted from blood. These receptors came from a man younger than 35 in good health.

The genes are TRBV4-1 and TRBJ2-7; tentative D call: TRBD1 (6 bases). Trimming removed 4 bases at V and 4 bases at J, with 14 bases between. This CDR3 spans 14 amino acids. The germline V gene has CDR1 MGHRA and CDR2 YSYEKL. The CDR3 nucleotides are TGCGCCAGCAGCCCCGGACAGCTGGGGTACGAGCAGTACTTC. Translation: CASSPGQLGYEQYF.

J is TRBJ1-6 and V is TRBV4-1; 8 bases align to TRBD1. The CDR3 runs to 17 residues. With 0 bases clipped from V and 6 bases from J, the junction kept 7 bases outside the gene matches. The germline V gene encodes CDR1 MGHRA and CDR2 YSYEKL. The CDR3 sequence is CASSQEIGTGSNSPLHF. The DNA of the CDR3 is TGCGCCAGCAGCCAAGAGATTGGGACAGGAAGTAATTCACCCCTCCACTTT.

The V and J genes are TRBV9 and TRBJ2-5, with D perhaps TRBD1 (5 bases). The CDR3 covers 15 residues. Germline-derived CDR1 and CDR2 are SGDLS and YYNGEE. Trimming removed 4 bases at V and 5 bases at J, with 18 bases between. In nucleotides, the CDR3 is TGTGCCAGCAGCCCTTCCCCCAGGTCAGGGGAGACCCAGTACTTC. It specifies CASSPSPRSGETQYF.

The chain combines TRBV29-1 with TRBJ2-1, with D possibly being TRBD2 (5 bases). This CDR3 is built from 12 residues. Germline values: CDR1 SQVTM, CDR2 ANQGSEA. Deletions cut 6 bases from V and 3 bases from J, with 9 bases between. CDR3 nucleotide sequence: TGCAGCGTGGAGGACGACTACAATGAGCAGTTCTTC. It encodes CSVEDDYNEQFF.

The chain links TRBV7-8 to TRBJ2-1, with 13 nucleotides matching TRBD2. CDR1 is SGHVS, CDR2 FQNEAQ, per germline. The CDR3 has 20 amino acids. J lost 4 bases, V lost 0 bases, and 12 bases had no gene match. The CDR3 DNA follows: TGTGCCAGCAGCTTAGCGGTAAGGACTAGCGGGAGCCTATGGTACAATGAGCAGTTCTTC. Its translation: CASSLAVRTSGSLWYNEQFF. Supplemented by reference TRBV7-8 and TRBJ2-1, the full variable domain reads GAGVSQSPRYKVAKRGQDVALRCDPISGHVSLFWYQQALGQGPEFLTYFQNEAQLDKSGLPSDRFFAERPEGSVSTLKIQRTQQEDSAVYLCASSLAVRTSGSLWYNEQFFGPGTRLTVL.

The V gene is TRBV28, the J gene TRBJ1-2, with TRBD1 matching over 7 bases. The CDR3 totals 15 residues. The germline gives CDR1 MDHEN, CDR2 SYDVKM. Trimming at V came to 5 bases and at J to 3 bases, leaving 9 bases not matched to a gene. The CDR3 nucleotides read TGTGCCAGCAGTGTACAGGGGATGATGGACTATGGCTACACCTTC. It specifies CASSVQGMMDYGYTF.

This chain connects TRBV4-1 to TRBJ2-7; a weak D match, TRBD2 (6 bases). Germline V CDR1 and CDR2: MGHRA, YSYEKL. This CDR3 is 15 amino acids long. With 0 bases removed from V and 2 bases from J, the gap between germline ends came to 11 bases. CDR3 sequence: CASSQDPSATYEQYF. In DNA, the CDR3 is TGCGCCAGCAGCCAAGATCCTAGCGCAACCTACGAGCAGTACTTC.

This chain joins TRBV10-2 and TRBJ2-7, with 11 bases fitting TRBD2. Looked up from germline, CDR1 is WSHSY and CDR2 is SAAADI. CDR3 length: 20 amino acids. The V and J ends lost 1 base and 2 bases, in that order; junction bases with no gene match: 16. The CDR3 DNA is TGCGCCAGCAGTGAGTTTAAGCACCGGGGGACTAGCGGACCCACCTACGAGCAGTACTTC. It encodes CASSEFKHRGTSGPTYEQYF.

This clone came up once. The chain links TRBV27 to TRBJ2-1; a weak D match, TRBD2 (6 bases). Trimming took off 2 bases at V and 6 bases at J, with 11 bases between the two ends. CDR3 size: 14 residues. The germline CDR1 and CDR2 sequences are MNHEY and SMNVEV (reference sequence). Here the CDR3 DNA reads TGTGCCAGCAGTTTACTCGCGGGAATCAATGAGCAGTTCTTC. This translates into CASSLLAGINEQFF.

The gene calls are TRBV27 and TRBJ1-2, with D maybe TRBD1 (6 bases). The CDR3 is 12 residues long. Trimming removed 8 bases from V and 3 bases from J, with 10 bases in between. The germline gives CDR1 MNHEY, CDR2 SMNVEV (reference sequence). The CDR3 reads CASQGNDYGYTF. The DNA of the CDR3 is TGTGCCAGCCAGGGGAACGACTATGGCTACACCTTC.

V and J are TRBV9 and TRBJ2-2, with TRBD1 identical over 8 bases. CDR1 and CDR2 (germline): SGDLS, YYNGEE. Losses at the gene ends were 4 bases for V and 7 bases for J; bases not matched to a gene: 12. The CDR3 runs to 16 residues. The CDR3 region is CASSLYGQGEVGELFF. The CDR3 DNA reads TGTGCCAGCAGCCTTTACGGACAGGGAGAGGTCGGGGAGCTGTTTTTT.

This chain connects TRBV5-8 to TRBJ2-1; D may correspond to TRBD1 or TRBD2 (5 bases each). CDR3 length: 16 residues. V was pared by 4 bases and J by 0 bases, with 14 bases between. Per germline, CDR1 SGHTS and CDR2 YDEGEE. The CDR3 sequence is CASSPGDASSYNEQFF. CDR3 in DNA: TGTGCCAGCAGCCCCGGGGACGCTAGCTCCTACAATGAGCAGTTCTTC. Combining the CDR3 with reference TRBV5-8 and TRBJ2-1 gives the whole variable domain EAGVTQSPTHLIKTRGQQATLRCSPISGHTSVYWYQQALGLGLQFLLWYDEGEERNRGNFPPRFSGRQFPNYSSELNVNALELEDSALYLCASSPGDASSYNEQFFGPGTRLTVL.

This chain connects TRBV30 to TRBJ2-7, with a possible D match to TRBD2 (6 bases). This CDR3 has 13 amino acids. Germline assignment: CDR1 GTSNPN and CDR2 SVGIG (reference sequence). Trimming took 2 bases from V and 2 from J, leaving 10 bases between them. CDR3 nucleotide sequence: TGTGCCTGGAGTTCGGGACTCACCTACGAGCAGTACTTC. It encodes CAWSSGLTYEQYF.

The CDR3 region has the DNA TGTGCCAGCAGTTCACAGGGGGTAACCTACGAGCAGTACTTC. Its translation: CASSSQGVTYEQYF. This rearrangement joins TRBV6-5 to TRBJ2-7, with 8 positions matching TRBD1. Germline trimming cut 4 bases from V and 2 bases from J; bases unmatched to any gene: 4. CDR3 length equals 14 residues. CDR1 and CDR2 from the germline V gene are MNHEY and SVGAGI.

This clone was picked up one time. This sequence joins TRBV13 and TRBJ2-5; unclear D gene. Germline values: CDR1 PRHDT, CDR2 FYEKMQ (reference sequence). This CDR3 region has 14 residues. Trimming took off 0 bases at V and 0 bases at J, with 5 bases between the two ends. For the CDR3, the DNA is TGTGCCAGCAGCTTAGGCGGCAACCAAGAGACCCAGTACTTC. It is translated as CASSLGGNQETQYF.